This is a list of T cell receptor beta chains from one sample in a study of blood T cell repertoires in COVID-19. Only in-frame clones appear in the TCRdb table, and some are missing; sequencing was by immunoSEQ multiplex PCR. Of about 34,000 clones in the sample, approximately 81% were seen once. The source material was peripheral blood. Receptors were obtained from a human donor with acute or convalescent COVID-19. The donor label of this sample is uncertain. The CDR3 runs from the conserved cysteine through the conserved F or W. Each record gives: clone size, D gene, V gene, J gene, CDR3 DNA, CDR3 protein. D genes are given only for firm matches. Clone size is stated in some rows and not others, as once, few, many or a class when expanded.

>NA|TRBD1|TRBV4-1|TRBJ1-5
TGCGCCAGCAGCCATGCGGGACAGTTCAATCAGCCCCAGCATTTT
CASSHAGQFNQPQHF
>NA|TRBD1|TRBV5-4|TRBJ1-1
TGTGCCAGCAGCCTTTGGACAGGGAACACTGAAGCTTTCTTT
CASSLWTGNTEAFF
>once|NA|TRBV18|TRBJ2-7
TGTGCCAGCTCACCCTCCGCCTACGAGCAGTACTTC
CASSPSAYEQYF
>NA|NA|TRBV7-2|TRBJ1-1
TGTGCCAGCAGCTTATCGGAAGCTTTCTTT
CASSLSEAFF
>NA|NA|TRBV3-1/TRBV3-2|TRBJ1-3
TGTGCCAGCAGCCTCGGGGGTAAGGCTGGAAACACCATATATTTT
CASSLGGKAGNTIYF
>NA|TRBD2|TRBV4-2|TRBJ2-2
TGTGCCAGCAGCCAAGAACCTAGCGGGGGGGCTGCCGGGGAGCTGTTTTTT
CASSQEPSGGAAGELFF
>NA|TRBD2|TRBV9|TRBJ2-3
TGTGCCAGCAGCACTCGCCGCGGGGGAGATACGCAGTATTTT
CASSTRRGGDTQYF
>NA|TRBD2|TRBV7-2|TRBJ2-7
TGTGCCAGCAGCTCCGGGGCTAGCGGGGGTTTAGAGCAGTACTTC
CASSSGASGGLEQYF
>once|TRBD1|TRBV5-1|TRBJ2-1
TGCGCCAGCAGGGCCCTACCGGGACAGGGGACCGATGAGCAGTTCTTC
CASRALPGQGTDEQFF
>NA|TRBD1|TRBV6-5|TRBJ1-2
TGTGCCAGCAGTACCTCCGGGACAGGGGGCTGGGGCTACACCTTC
CASSTSGTGGWGYTF
>NA|NA|TRBV18|TRBJ2-6
TGTGCCAGCTCACCTCAGGGATCTGGGGCCAACGTCCTGACTTTC
CASSPQGSGANVLTF
>NA|NA|TRBV16|TRBJ2-7
TGTGCCAGCAGCCAAACTAGGATACAGATAAGCTCCTACGAGCAGTACTTC
CASSQTRIQISSYEQYF
>NA|TRBD2|TRBV4-3|TRBJ2-1
TGCGCCAGCAGCCAAGGACTAGCGGGAGGCCTAGGGGGTTACAATGAGCAGTTCTTC
CASSQGLAGGLGGYNEQFF
>NA|TRBD1|TRBV5-5|TRBJ1-2
TGTGCCAGCAGCTTGGGGACAGGGTTAGTCGGCTACACCTTC
CASSLGTGLVGYTF